The 7 T cell receptor beta chains presented below share a single source sample, sequenced in a study of control samples from healthy donors and cancer patients (dated by TCRdb to the early 2020s). The library relied on the immunoSEQ multiplex PCR assay. The immuneACCESS repertoire file appears here via TCRdb, limited to in-frame rearrangements. These files lack a portion of the clones; in checked studies, under half of the deficit traces to unresolved V genes, and the cause of the others is not known. The sample contains 95,000 to 150,000 clones, 80% to 90% of them found a single time. The ten most abundant clones make up more than 8% of the sample. The sequenced material came from blood. These TCRs come from a man aged 40-49 years in good health.

The chain combines TRBV13 with TRBJ1-2; no clear D gene. Trimming shortened V by 8 bases and J by 0 bases, and 1 base separated the two germline ends. In germline, CDR1 is PRHDT, CDR2 FYEKMQ (reference sequence). The CDR3 sequence is 10 residues long. The CDR3 here is CASANYGYTF. The CDR3 DNA is TGTGCCAGCGCTAACTATGGCTACACCTTC.

V usage is TRBV29-1 and J usage is TRBJ2-1; 8 positions match TRBD1. The V gene end was trimmed by 8 bases and the J gene end by 9 bases; junction bases not matched to a gene: 6. The CDR3 sequence is 11 residues long. Germline values: CDR1 SQVTM, CDR2 ANQGSEA. In nucleotides, the CDR3 is TGCAGCCTTGGACAGGGCGGTGAGCAGTTCTTC. Amino acid sequence: CSLGQGGEQFF.

The chain couples TRBV4-3 to TRBJ2-3; TRBD1 or TRBD2 may be the D gene (6 bases each). V was clipped by 3 bases and J by 2 bases, with 18 bases between them. Per the germline V gene, CDR1 is LGHNA and CDR2 is YSLEER. The CDR3 is 17 residues long. For the CDR3, the DNA is TGCGCCAGCAGCCATTTCGGGGGCGCGGTATCCACAGATACGCAGTATTTT. This sequence encodes CASSHFGGAVSTDTQYF.

The chain joins TRBV5-6 to TRBJ2-3; tentative D call: TRBD2 (6 bases). Trimming removed 1 base at V and 4 bases at J, with 10 bases between. Germline CDR1 reads SGHDT; CDR2 reads YYEEEE. The CDR3 runs 14 residues. The CDR3 region has the DNA TGTGCCAGCAGCTTGTGGACTATCCCAGATACGCAGTATTTT. As protein: CASSLWTIPDTQYF. Supplemented by reference TRBV5-6 and TRBJ2-3, the full variable domain reads DAGVTQSPTHLIKTRGQQVTLRCSPKSGHDTVSWYQQALGQGPQFIFQYYEEEERQRGNFPDRFSGHQFPNYSSELNVNALLLGDSALYLCASSLWTIPDTQYFGPGTRLTVL.

This chain joins TRBV19 and TRBJ1-2; D uncertain. The CDR3 spans 14 residues. From germline, CDR1 is LNHDA and CDR2 SQIVND (reference sequence). Trimming pared 0 bases from V and 8 bases from J, leaving 13 bases between. The CDR3 is CASSIDGSQWGYTF. CDR3 coding DNA: TGTGCCAGTAGTATAGATGGCAGCCAGTGGGGCTACACCTTC.

V usage is TRBV4-1 and J usage is TRBJ2-1; perhaps TRBD2 as D (6 bases). V was clipped by 3 bases and J by 6 bases, with 12 bases between them. The germline V gene encodes CDR1 MGHRA and CDR2 YSYEKL. The CDR3 consists of 14 residues. The CDR3 DNA sequence: TGCGCCAGCAGCCAGATACTAGCCGTCAATGAGCAGTTCTTC. Translating gives CASSQILAVNEQFF.

This clone has only one observation. This rearrangement joins TRBV2 to TRBJ1-1, with 8 bases lining up with TRBD1. Germline CDR1 and CDR2: SNHLY and FYNNEI. Losses at the gene ends were 7 bases for V and 1 base for J; bases not matched to a gene: 5. This CDR3 contains 14 residues. The CDR3 nucleotides read TGTGCCAGCAACCGACAGGGGCGGAACACTGAAGCTTTCTTT. Translating gives CASNRQGRNTEAFF.